The 8 T cell receptor beta chains in this list originate from one sample, sequenced in a study of human T cells and chemical hapten exposure. MiXCR, run by TCRdb on the RACE reads, gives a single entry per CDR3 protein. The table records 240,000 or so distinct CDR3 sequences, over 8% of them present only once. Stated time point: pre-sensitization, week 0. The treatment: therapeutic diphenylcyclopropenone sensitization with weekly scalp DPC. The sequenced sample was whole blood, obtained in connection with sensitization to the hapten diphenylcyclopropenone (DPC). The receptor set was obtained from a woman in her 40s with alopecia areata. Some clones in this sample may be carry-over from other donors' samples.

This clonotype showed up many times. V is TRBV15 and J is TRBJ2-2; no reliable D call. The V gene's germline CDR1 is LNHNV and CDR2 YYDKDF (reference sequence). Trimming removed 0 bases at V and 7 bases at J, with 3 bases between. The CDR3 has 12 amino acids. Here the CDR3 DNA reads TGTGCCACCAGCAGAGAGATCGGGGAGCTGTTTTTT. Its protein is CATSREIGELFF.

As regards this clonotype: This sequence may be a read error, since a much larger clone differs from it by one base. The rearrangement joins TRBV7-3 to TRBJ2-5, with 9 bases that match TRBD1. The CDR3 consists of 13 residues. Germline assignment: CDR1 SGHTA and CDR2 FQGTGA. V shed 5 bases, J shed 9 bases, and the junction held 7 bases outside the gene matches. DNA for the CDR3: TGTGCCAGCAGCACGGGACAGGGAGGGTCCCAGTACTTC. It encodes CASSTGQGGSQYF.

The chain combines TRBV5-1 with TRBJ1-5, with D possibly matching TRBD1 (6 bases). The CDR3 is 15 amino acids. Germline lookup yields CDR1 SGHRS and CDR2 YFSETQ. The V and J ends lost 4 bases and 7 bases respectively, with 18 bases between them. CDR3 in amino acids: CASSPGQPEGQPQHF. The CDR3 coding sequence is TGCGCCAGCAGCCCGGGACAACCTGAGGGGCAGCCCCAGCATTTT.

This clonotype was observed a handful of times. The chain has TRBV24-1 and TRBJ1-5, with D perhaps matching TRBD1 (5 bases). The CDR3 totals 13 residues. Germline V gene data show CDR1 as KGHDR and CDR2 as SFDVKD. Trimming cost V 9 bases and J 6 bases, with 14 bases left between them. This chain's CDR3 is CATGREGSQPQHF. The CDR3 nucleotides are TGTGCCACCGGAAGAGAGGGGAGTCAGCCCCAGCATTTT.

This clonotype was recorded many times. J is TRBJ2-3 and V is TRBV28; the D is unclear. V was clipped by 4 bases and J by 4 bases, with 6 bases between them. Per the germline V gene, CDR1 is MDHEN and CDR2 is SYDVKM. This CDR3 comprises 12 residues. The CDR3 DNA reads TGTGCCAGCAGTTCCCGGGCAGATACGCAGTATTTT. It codes for CASSSRADTQYF.

This chain links TRBV29-1 with TRBJ2-2, with a weak D call TRBD1 (5 bases). This CDR3 region has 14 residues. Trimming shortened V by 4 bases and J by 0 bases, and 9 bases separated the two germline ends. Germline-derived CDR1 and CDR2 are SQVTM and ANQGSEA. CDR3 sequence (DNA): TGCAGCGTTGTTATCAGGGCGAACACCGGGGAGCTGTTTTTT. This encodes CSVVIRANTGELFF.

This clonotype was observed a few times. This chain joins TRBV7-2 and TRBJ2-1; 9 positions agree with TRBD2. CDR3 size: 20 residues. CDR1 is SGHTA, CDR2 FQGNSA, per germline. The V gene end was trimmed by 1 base and the J gene end by 4 bases; junction bases not matched to a gene: 17. The CDR3 DNA is TGTGCCAGCAGCTTAGGTCTGGGCGGTGTAGCGGGAGTGAGGTACAATGAGCAGTTCTTC. It codes for CASSLGLGGVAGVRYNEQFF. Complete variable domain (other parts from reference TRBV7-2 and TRBJ2-1): GAGVSQSPSNKVTEKGKDVELRCDPISGHTALYWYRQSLGQGLEFLIYFQGNSAPDKSGLPSDRFSAERTGGSVSTLTIQRTQQEDSAVYLCASSLGLGGVAGVRYNEQFFGPGTRLTVL.

A few counts support this clonotype. This chain links TRBV4-3 with TRBJ2-3, with D possibly being TRBD1 (5 bases). V lost 0 bases and J 5 bases, leaving 9 bases between the germline ends. Germline-derived CDR1 and CDR2 are LGHNA and YSLEER. There are 14 residues in the CDR3. CDR3 in amino acids: CASSQDRAGDTQYF. The DNA for the CDR3 is TGCGCCAGCAGCCAAGACAGGGCCGGAGATACGCAGTATTTT.